Below, 10 T cell receptor beta chains from the same sample are listed, as sequenced in a study of regulatory T cells in long-lasting Graves disease. Time point indicated: persistent/refractory GD, antithyroid drugs over 5 years with positive TRAb. There was RNA extracted from PBMCs, and the TCR library was made from it. Relying on iRepertoire HTBI primers and Arm-PCR of CDR3 regions, the team built TCR beta libraries. TCRdb redid the calling of the multiplex PCR reads with MiXCR, one entry per CDR3 protein. The top ten hold 6.5% to 8% of the sample, which has 400,000 to 500,000 distinct CDR3 sequences, under 25% seen once. The sequencing used peripheral blood mononuclear cells (PBMCs), collected when the disease was refractory, from a patient treated with antithyroid drugs. Source of these receptors: a female donor with Graves disease.

This clonotype was counted many times. V gene TRBV2 combines with J gene TRBJ1-5; 8 bases agree with TRBD1. CDR1 is SNHLY and CDR2 is FYNNEI in the germline V gene. The CDR3 is made up of 15 amino acids. V was clipped by 6 bases and J by 0 bases; unmatched bases: 4. Here the CDR3 reads CASSRTGFSNQPQHF. CDR3 nucleotide sequence: TGTGCCAGCAGCAGGACAGGGTTTAGCAATCAGCCCCAGCATTTT.

In its sample, this clonotype was seen once. The chain uses TRBV20-1 and TRBJ1-2, with TRBD1 identical over 7 bases. Germline V gene data show CDR1 as DFQATT and CDR2 as SNEGSKA (reference sequence). This CDR3 has 14 amino acids. Unmatched junction bases numbered 10, after V lost 5 bases and J lost 4 bases. CDR3 nucleotide sequence: TGCAGTGCTCCAGGGGGGGAGGGGTCCTATGGCTACACCTTC. Its protein is CSAPGGEGSYGYTF.

In its sample, this clonotype was seen many times. This chain connects TRBV30 to TRBJ1-5; D may be TRBD1 (6 bases). The germline V gene encodes CDR1 GTSNPN and CDR2 SVGIG (reference sequence). The CDR3 contains 14 residues. V lost 1 base and J 5 bases, leaving 12 bases between the germline ends. The DNA of the CDR3 is TGTGCCTGGAGTGATCAGGGGCTGGATCAGCCCCAGCATTTT. Protein sequence: CAWSDQGLDQPQHF. The variable domain in full, with the rest retrieved from reference TRBV30 and TRBJ1-5, is SQTIHQWPATLVQPVGSPLSLECTVEGTSNPNLYWYRQAAGRGLQLLFYSVGIGQISSEVPQNLSASRPQDRQFILSSKKLLLSDSGFYLCAWSDQGLDQPQHFGDGTRLSIL.

In its sample, this clonotype was seen once. This may arise from a read error, as a much more abundant clone is one base away. The conserved final phenylalanine or tryptophan is absent from the CDR3, which likely points to a read error. The V and J genes are TRBV2 and TRBJ1-6; possible D gene TRBD1, 6 bases. The CDR3 consists of 15 residues. Germline CDR1 is SNHLY and CDR2 is FYNNEI. Trimming took off 5 bases at V and 7 bases at J, with 15 bases between the two ends. The CDR3 nucleotides read TGTGCCAGCAGTCTAAGGAGGACAGAGAATTCACCCCTCCACTCT. Protein: CASSLRRTENSPLHS.

J is TRBJ2-7 and V is TRBV5-1; D is perhaps TRBD2 (7 bases). The CDR3 extends over 15 amino acids. V was cut by 4 bases and J by 5 bases, with 19 bases left in between. Germline V gene data show CDR1 as SGHRS and CDR2 as YFSETQ. In DNA, the CDR3 is TGCGCCAGCAGCCCCCCGGGGTCCGGGGGGCACGAGCAGTACTTC. It is translated as CASSPPGSGGHEQYF.

Many counts were recorded for this clonotype. V and J are TRBV7-9 and TRBJ1-2, with D hard to call. The V end was cut by 5 bases, the J end by 4 bases, with 14 bases between. The CDR3 spans 14 residues. CDR1 and CDR2 (germline): SEHNR, FQNEAQ (reference sequence). Here the CDR3 DNA reads TGTGCCAGCAGCACCTCGGCAGGACTCTATGGCTACACCTTC. Translation: CASSTSAGLYGYTF.

The table lists this clonotype with a few counts. V is TRBV5-1 and J is TRBJ1-1, with D hard to call. CDR1 and CDR2 (germline): SGHRS, YFSETQ. CDR3 length equals 13 residues. Trimming shortened V by 5 bases and J by 0 bases, and 8 bases separated the two germline ends. The CDR3 reads CASSYDMNTEAFF. For the CDR3, the DNA is TGCGCCAGCAGTTACGACATGAACACTGAAGCTTTCTTT.

This chain links TRBV4-2 with TRBJ2-7, with D unclear. Looked up from germline, CDR1 is LGHNA and CDR2 is YNFKEQ. V was shortened by 3 bases and J by 6 bases, with 9 bases between the two germline ends. CDR3 size: 12 residues. The chain's CDR3 is CASSHIASEQYF. CDR3 coding DNA: TGTGCCAGCAGCCATATAGCCTCCGAGCAGTACTTC.

The chain links TRBV25-1 to TRBJ2-3; 7 nucleotides line up with TRBD2. Germline CDR1 reads MGHDK; CDR2 reads SYGVNS. The CDR3 is 12 residues long. V was clipped by 1 base and J by 15 bases; unmatched bases: 7. CDR3 region: CASSEFGLEEYF. In DNA, the CDR3 is TGTGCCAGCAGTGAATTCGGACTAGAGGAATATTTT.

This clonotype was seen more than once but under ten times. The rearrangement links TRBV5-1 to TRBJ2-5, with 11 bases fitting TRBD1. The junction had 12 bases not matched to a gene; V was cut back by 7 bases and J by 4 bases. The CDR3 is 16 residues long. Germline V gene lookup returns CDR1 SGHRS and CDR2 YFSETQ. DNA of the CDR3: TGCGCCAGCTCTTTTGGTGCCGGGACAGGGGGAGAGACCCAGTACTTC. This gives the protein CASSFGAGTGGETQYF.